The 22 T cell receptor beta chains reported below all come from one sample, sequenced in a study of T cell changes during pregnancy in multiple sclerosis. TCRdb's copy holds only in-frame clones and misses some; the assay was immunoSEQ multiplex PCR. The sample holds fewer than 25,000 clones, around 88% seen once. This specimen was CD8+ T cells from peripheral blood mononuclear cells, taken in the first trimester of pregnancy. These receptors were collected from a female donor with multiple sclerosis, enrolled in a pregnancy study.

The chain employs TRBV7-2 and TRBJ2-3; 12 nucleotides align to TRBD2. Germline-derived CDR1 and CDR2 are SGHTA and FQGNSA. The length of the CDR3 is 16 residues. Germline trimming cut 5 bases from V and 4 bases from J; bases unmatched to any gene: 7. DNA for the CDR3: TGTGCCAGCAGCCTCCGACTAGCGGGAGAGTCAGATACGCAGTATTTT. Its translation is CASSLRLAGESDTQYF.

The CDR3 spells CASSLHPGLAGLTGELFF. CDR3 sequence (DNA): TGCGCCAGCAGCTTGCACCCGGGACTAGCGGGATTAACCGGGGAGCTGTTTTTT. The V and J genes are TRBV5-1 and TRBJ2-2; 13 bases fit TRBD2. V was pared by 1 base and J by 5 bases, with 8 bases of the junction left unmatched. The CDR3 consists of 18 residues. Germline V gene data show CDR1 as SGHRS and CDR2 as YFSETQ.

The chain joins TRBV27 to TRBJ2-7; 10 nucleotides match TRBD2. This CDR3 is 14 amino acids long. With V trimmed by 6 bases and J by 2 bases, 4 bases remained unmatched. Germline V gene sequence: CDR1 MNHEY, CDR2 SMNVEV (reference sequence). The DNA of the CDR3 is TGTGCCAGCAGCCAACTAGCGGGAACCTACGAGCAGTACTTC. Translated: CASSQLAGTYEQYF.

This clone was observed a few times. CDR3: CAISEGAENQPQHF. As DNA, the CDR3 is TGTGCCATCAGTGAGGGGGCGGAAAATCAGCCCCAGCATTTT. The gene calls are TRBV10-3 and TRBJ1-5; D may be TRBD1 (5 bases). Germline assignment: CDR1 ENHRY and CDR2 SYGVKD. The CDR3 covers 14 residues. V was shortened by 2 bases and J by 4 bases, with 9 bases between the two germline ends.

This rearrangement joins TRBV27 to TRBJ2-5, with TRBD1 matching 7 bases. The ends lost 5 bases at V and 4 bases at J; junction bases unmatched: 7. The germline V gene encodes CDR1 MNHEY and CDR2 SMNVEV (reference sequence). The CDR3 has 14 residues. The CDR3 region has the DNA TGTGCCAGCAGTGAGACAGGGTTCCGAGAGACCCAGTACTTC. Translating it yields CASSETGFRETQYF.

The CDR3 reads CASTLTSANNEQFF. CDR3 nucleotides: TGTGCCAGCACCTTGACTAGCGCTAACAATGAGCAGTTCTTC. This chain connects TRBV6-6 to TRBJ2-1; 8 bases agree with TRBD2. The germline gives CDR1 MNHNY, CDR2 SVGAGI (reference sequence). This CDR3 is built from 14 residues. After removal of 7 bases from V and 5 bases from J, the junction contained 7 bases not matched to a gene.

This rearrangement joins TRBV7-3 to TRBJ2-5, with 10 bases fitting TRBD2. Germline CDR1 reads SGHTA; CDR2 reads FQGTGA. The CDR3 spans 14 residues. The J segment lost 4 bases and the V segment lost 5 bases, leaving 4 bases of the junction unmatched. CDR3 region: CASSLLAGAETQYF. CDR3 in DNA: TGTGCCAGCAGCCTCCTAGCGGGAGCAGAGACCCAGTACTTC.

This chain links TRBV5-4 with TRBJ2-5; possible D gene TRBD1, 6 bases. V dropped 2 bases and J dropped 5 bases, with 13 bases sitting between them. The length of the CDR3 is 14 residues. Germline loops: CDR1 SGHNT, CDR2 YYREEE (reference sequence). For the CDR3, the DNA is TGTGCCAGCAGCTTAATGGGGGCTGGGGAGACCCAGTACTTC. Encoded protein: CASSLMGAGETQYF. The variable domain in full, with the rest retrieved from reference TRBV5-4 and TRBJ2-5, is ETGVTQSPTHLIKTRGQQVTLRCSSQSGHNTVSWYQQALGQGPQFIFQYYREEENGRGNFPPRFSGLQFPNYSSELNVNALELDDSALYLCASSLMGAGETQYFGPGTRLLVL.

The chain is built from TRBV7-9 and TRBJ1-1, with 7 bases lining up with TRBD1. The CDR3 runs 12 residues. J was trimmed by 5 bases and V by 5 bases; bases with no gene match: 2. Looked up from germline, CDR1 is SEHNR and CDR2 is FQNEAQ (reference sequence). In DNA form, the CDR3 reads TGTGCCAGCAGCCAGGGGGGAACTGAAGCTTTCTTT. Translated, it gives CASSQGGTEAFF.

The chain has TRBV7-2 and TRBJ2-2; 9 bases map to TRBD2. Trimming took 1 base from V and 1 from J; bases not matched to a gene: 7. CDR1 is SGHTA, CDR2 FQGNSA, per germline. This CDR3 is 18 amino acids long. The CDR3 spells CASSLDGGRAGNTGELFF. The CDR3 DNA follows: TGTGCCAGCAGCTTAGATGGCGGGAGGGCCGGGAACACCGGGGAGCTGTTTTTT.

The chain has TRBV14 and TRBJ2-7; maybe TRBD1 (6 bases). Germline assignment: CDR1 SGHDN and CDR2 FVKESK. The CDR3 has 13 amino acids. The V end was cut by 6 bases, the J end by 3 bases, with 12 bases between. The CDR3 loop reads CASSGDIFYEQYF. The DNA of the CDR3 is TGTGCCAGCAGTGGGGACATTTTCTACGAGCAGTACTTC.

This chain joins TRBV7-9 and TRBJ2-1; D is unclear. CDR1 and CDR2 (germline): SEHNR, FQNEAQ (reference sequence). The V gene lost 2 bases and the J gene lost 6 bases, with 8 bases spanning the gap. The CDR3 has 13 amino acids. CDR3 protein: CASSLLSGNEQFF. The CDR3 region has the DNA TGTGCCAGCAGCTTATTATCCGGCAATGAGCAGTTCTTC.

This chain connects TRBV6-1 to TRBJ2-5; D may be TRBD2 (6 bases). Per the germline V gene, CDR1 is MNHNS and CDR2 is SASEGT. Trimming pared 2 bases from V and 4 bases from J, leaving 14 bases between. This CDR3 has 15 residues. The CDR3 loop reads CASSEQTSGGETQYF. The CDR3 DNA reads TGTGCCAGCAGTGAACAGACTAGTGGGGGAGAGACCCAGTACTTC.

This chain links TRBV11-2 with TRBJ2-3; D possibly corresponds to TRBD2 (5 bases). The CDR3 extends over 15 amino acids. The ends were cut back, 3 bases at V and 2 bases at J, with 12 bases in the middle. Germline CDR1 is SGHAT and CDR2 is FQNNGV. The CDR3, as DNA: TGTGCCAGCAGCTTCTACTGGACTGACACAGATACGCAGTATTTT. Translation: CASSFYWTDTDTQYF. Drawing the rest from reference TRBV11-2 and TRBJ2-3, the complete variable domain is EAGVAQSPRYKIIEKRQSVAFWCNPISGHATLYWYQQILGQGPKLLIQFQNNGVVDDSQLPKDRFSAERLKGVDSTLKIQPAKLEDSAVYLCASSFYWTDTDTQYFGPGTRLTVL.

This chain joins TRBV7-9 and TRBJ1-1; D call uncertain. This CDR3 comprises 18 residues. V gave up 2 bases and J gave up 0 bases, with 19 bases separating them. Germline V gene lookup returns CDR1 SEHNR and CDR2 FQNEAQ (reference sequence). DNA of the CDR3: TGTGCCAGCAGCTTATCGCGTGACATAACCTTCATGAACACTGAAGCTTTCTTT. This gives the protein CASSLSRDITFMNTEAFF. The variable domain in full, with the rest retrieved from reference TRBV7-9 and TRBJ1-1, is DTGVSQNPRHKITKRGQNVTFRCDPISEHNRLYWYRQTLGQGPEFLTYFQNEAQLEKSRLLSDRFSAERPKGSFSTLEIQRTEQGDSAMYLCASSLSRDITFMNTEAFFGQGTRLTVV.

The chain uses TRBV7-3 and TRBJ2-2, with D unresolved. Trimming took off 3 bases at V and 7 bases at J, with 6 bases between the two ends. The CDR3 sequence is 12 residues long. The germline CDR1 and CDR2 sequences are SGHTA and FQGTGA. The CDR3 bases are TGTGCCAGCAGCTTCTCGGGCGGGGAGCTGTTTTTT. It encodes CASSFSGGELFF.

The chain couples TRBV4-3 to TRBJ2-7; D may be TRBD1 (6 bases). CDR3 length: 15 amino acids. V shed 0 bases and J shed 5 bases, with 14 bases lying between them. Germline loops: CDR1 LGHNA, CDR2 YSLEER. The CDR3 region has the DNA TGCGCCAGCAGCCAAGATCTTACAGGGACGAACGAGCAGTACTTC. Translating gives CASSQDLTGTNEQYF.

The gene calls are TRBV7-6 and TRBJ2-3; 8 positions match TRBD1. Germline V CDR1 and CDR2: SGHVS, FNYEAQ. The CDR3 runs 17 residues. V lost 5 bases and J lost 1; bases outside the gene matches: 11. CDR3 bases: TGTGCCAGCAGCACTACCGGACAGGGAAAACGCACAGATACGCAGTATTTT. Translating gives CASSTTGQGKRTDTQYF.

The CDR3 DNA is TGTGCCAGCAGCGGGGGACTAGCGGGAGTTGGCTACGAGCAGTACTTC. Its translation is CASSGGLAGVGYEQYF. The chain carries TRBV9 and TRBJ2-7; 14 bases fit TRBD2. CDR1 and CDR2 (germline): SGDLS, YYNGEE. The V and J ends lost 3 bases and 3 bases, in that order; junction bases with no gene match: 5. The CDR3 is 16 residues long.

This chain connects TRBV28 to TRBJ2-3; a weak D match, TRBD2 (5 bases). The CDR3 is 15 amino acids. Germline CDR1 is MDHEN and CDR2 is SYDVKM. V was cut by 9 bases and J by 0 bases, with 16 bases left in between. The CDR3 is CASYPSGRSTDTQYF. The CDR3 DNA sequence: TGTGCCAGTTACCCGAGCGGACGAAGCACAGATACGCAGTATTTT.

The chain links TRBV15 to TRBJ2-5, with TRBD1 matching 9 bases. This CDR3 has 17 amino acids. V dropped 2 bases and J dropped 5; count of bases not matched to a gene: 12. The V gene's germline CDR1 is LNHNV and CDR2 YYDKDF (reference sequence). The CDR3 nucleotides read TGTGCCACCAGCAGACCCGAGACAGGGGGTGACGTTGAGACCCAGTACTTC. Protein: CATSRPETGGDVETQYF.

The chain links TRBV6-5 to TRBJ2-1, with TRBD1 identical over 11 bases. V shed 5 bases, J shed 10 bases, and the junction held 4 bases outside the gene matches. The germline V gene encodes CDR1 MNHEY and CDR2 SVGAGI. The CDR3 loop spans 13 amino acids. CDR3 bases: TGTGCCAGCAGTCGGACAGGGGGCGGAGAGCAGTTCTTC. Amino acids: CASSRTGGGEQFF.